Listed below are T cell receptor beta chains from one sample, sequenced in a study of blood T cell repertoires in COVID-19. Only in-frame clones appear in the TCRdb table, and some are missing; sequencing was by immunoSEQ multiplex PCR. This sample has about 150,000 clones, with around 90% found just once. Sequencing was performed on peripheral blood. These receptors all come from a woman aged 55-69 years with active or convalescent COVID-19. The CDR3 runs from the conserved cysteine through the conserved F or W. Each record gives: D gene, clone size, CDR3 length, V gene, J gene, CDR3 DNA, CDR3 protein. A D gene is named only where the DNA matches it firmly. The size entry is marked missing in some rows and otherwise reads once, few, many or a size class.

>TRBD1|once|14|TRBV7-3|TRBJ1-1
TGTGCCAGCAGCTTACAGGGGGGGAACACTGAAGCTTTCTTT
CASSLQGGNTEAFF
>TRBD1|NA|15|TRBV27|TRBJ1-5
TGTGCCAGCAGGACTGACAGGGGTAGCAATCAGCCCCAGCATTTT
CASRTDRGSNQPQHF
>TRBD1|NA|13|TRBV7-9|TRBJ1-5
TGTGCCAGCAGCTTAAACTTGGGACAGGGACAACATTTT
CASSLNLGQGQHF
>NA|NA|14|TRBV12-5|TRBJ1-4
TGTGCTAGTGGTCTAGGTTTGACTAATGAAAAACTGTTTTTT
CASGLGLTNEKLFF
>TRBD2|NA|16|TRBV3-1/TRBV3-2|TRBJ2-3
TGTGCCAGCAGCCCGAATAGCGGGGGGGCAACAGATACGCAGTATTTT
CASSPNSGGATDTQYF
>NA|NA|11|TRBV2|TRBJ2-1
TGTGCCAGCAGCGGGGAGAATGAGCAGTTCTTC
CASSGENEQFF
>NA|once|13|TRBV11-2|TRBJ1-5
TGTGCCAGCAGCTTAGATCTCAGATCGCCCCAGCATTTT
CASSLDLRSPQHF
>TRBD2|NA|17|TRBV7-9|TRBJ2-1
TGTGCCAGCAGCTTAGCAGAATCTAGCGGGGGGTACAATGAGCAGTTCTTC
CASSLAESSGGYNEQFF
>TRBD1|NA|17|TRBV7-2|TRBJ1-1
TGTGCCAGCAGGCCCGTCCGGGACAGAAGACTGAACACTGAAGCTTTCTTT
CASRPVRDRRLNTEAFF
>NA|NA|15|TRBV9|TRBJ1-5
TGTGCCAGCAGCGTAAGCGGCAATAGCAATCAGCCCCAGCATTTT
CASSVSGNSNQPQHF
>NA|NA|16|TRBV7-8|TRBJ2-7
TGTGCCAGCAGCTTAGGCGGGACAGCGCGCCTACGAGGACAGTACTTC
CASSLGGTARLRGQYF
>NA|NA|14|TRBV4-1|TRBJ2-7
TGCGCCAGCAGCCAGGAACAGGGAGTCTACGAGCAGTACTTC
CASSQEQGVYEQYF